One sample yielded the 24 T cell receptor beta chains listed below, sequenced in a study of CD8+CD57+ T cells in acquired aplastic anemia. All sequencing subjects had displayed CD8+CD57+ cell expansion on flow cytometry. TCR beta VDJ combinations and CDR3 sequences were profiled from genomic DNA. Each CDR3 protein gets one entry after TCRdb re-called the reads with MiXCR. Found here are approximately 300,000 distinct CDR3 sequences, under 60% of them singletons; the top ten hold 1.3%. Source material: sorted CD4+, CD8+, or CD8+CD57+ T cells (not recorded which) from PBMCs. The receptors here all came from a human donor with aplastic anemia.

This clonotype has just a few counts. J is TRBJ1-2 and V is TRBV20-1; D not certain. Germline CDR1 reads DFQATT; CDR2 reads SNEGSKA (reference sequence). The V end was cut by 6 bases, the J end by 8 bases, with 25 bases between. This CDR3 has 15 residues. The CDR3 DNA is TGCAGTGCCTTACCCGTTTTGGACGGCCTTAGAGGCTACACCTTC. The encoded protein is CSALPVLDGLRGYTF.

In the case of this clonotype: Germline and junction disagree at one end, which may indicate a read error. The V call is TRBV10-1, the J call TRBJ1-6, with D maybe TRBD1 (6 bases). Germline assignment: CDR1 WNHNN and CDR2 SYGVQD (reference sequence). CDR3 length: 18 amino acids. CDR3 nucleotides: TGCGCCAGCAGCGTAGATCCGGGGGCGTATTCCTATAATTCACCCCCCCACTTT. As protein: CASSVDPGAYSYNSPPHF.

The chain combines TRBV24-1 with TRBJ2-2; perhaps TRBD2 as D (6 bases). In germline, CDR1 is KGHDR, CDR2 SFDVKD. Trimming pared 7 bases from V and 3 bases from J, leaving 11 bases between. The CDR3 consists of 14 residues. The CDR3 region is CATRAGEDTGELFF. CDR3 in DNA: TGTGCCACCAGGGCCGGGGAGGACACCGGGGAGCTGTTTTTT.

The table lists this clonotype with many counts. V usage is TRBV7-2 and J usage is TRBJ1-1; D may be TRBD1 (5 bases). CDR3 length equals 15 residues. Trimming pared 6 bases from V and 4 bases from J, leaving 18 bases between. Per the germline V gene, CDR1 is SGHTA and CDR2 is FQGNSA. DNA of the CDR3: TGTGCCAGCAGTTCGGACAATTTTCGTTCCACTGAAGCTTTCTTT. Its protein is CASSSDNFRSTEAFF. Combining the CDR3 with reference TRBV7-2 and TRBJ1-1 gives the whole variable domain GAGVSQSPSNKVTEKGKDVELRCDPISGHTALYWYRQSLGQGLEFLIYFQGNSAPDKSGLPSDRFSAERTGGSVSTLTIQRTQQEDSAVYLCASSSDNFRSTEAFFGQGTRLTVV.

This clonotype was counted at least ten times. The J gene is TRBJ1-6, the V gene TRBV5-1; 8 positions match TRBD1. CDR1 and CDR2 from the germline V gene are SGHRS and YFSETQ. There are 17 residues in the CDR3. V gave up 2 bases and J gave up 3 bases; unmatched junction bases: 7. The CDR3 bases are TGCGCCAGCAGCTTTTCGGACAGGGCCCACTATAATTCACCCCTCCACTTT. Amino acid sequence: CASSFSDRAHYNSPLHF.

This clonotype was seen at least ten times. V and J are TRBV7-8 and TRBJ2-2, with 7 bases that match TRBD2. Germline values: CDR1 SGHVS, CDR2 FQNEAQ. Trimming at V came to 3 bases and at J to 5 bases, leaving 6 bases not matched to a gene. This CDR3 has 15 amino acids. The DNA of the CDR3 is TGTGCCAGCAGCTTCCTGGGAGGGTGGACCGGGGAGCTGTTTTTT. Translated, it gives CASSFLGGWTGELFF.

CDR3 in DNA: TGTGCCACCAGTGCCGGGGGACAGCCATTTAATGAAAAACTGTTTTTT. This encodes CATSAGGQPFNEKLFF. The chain joins TRBV24-1 to TRBJ1-4, with TRBD1 matching 7 bases. Germline V CDR1 and CDR2: KGHDR, SFDVKD. Trimming at V came to 5 bases and at J to 4 bases, leaving 9 bases not matched to a gene. The CDR3 has 16 amino acids.

The genes are TRBV20-1 and TRBJ1-3, with 9 positions matching TRBD1. The CDR3 totals 15 residues. Germline V lookup: CDR1 DFQATT, CDR2 SNEGSKA (reference sequence). With V trimmed by 0 bases and J by 8 bases, 8 bases remained unmatched. DNA of the CDR3: TGCAGTGCTAGAGAGGGGGACAGGGCGGGGGACACCATATATTTT. Translation gives CSAREGDRAGDTIYF.

This clonotype was counted many times. The chain carries TRBV7-3 and TRBJ2-3; 8 bases fit TRBD1. Germline V gene sequence: CDR1 SGHTA, CDR2 FQGTGA. The J segment lost 5 bases and the V segment lost 3 bases, leaving 13 bases of the junction unmatched. CDR3 length: 17 amino acids. DNA for the CDR3: TGTGCCAGCAGCTTTCATTTTCGGACAGGGCGGGGAGATACGCAGTATTTT. Translating it yields CASSFHFRTGRGDTQYF.

Details on this clonotype: An end of the junction does not agree with germline; a read error may underlie this. The chain employs TRBV7-9 and TRBJ2-5, with 9 bases lining up with TRBD2. Germline V gene sequence: CDR1 SEHNR, CDR2 FQNEAQ (reference sequence). This CDR3 region has 16 residues. Here the CDR3 DNA reads TGTGCCAGCAGCTTAGAAGTAGCGGGAGTTAAGAATGAGCAATTCTTC. Amino acid sequence: CASSLEVAGVKNEQFF.

The chain combines TRBV6-2 or TRBV6-3 with TRBJ2-2; 7 nucleotides line up with TRBD1. This CDR3 has 15 amino acids. The ends lost 4 bases at V and 7 bases at J; junction bases unmatched: 9. The germline V gene has CDR1 MNHEY and CDR2 SVGEGT. As DNA, the CDR3 is TGTGCCAGCAGTTCAGAAGGGGGCGGCGGCGGGGAGCTGTTTTTT. Translation: CASSSEGGGGGELFF.

V usage is TRBV7-2 and J usage is TRBJ2-7; TRBD2 matches 16 bases. The end of the DNA is better explained by TRBJ2-1, so the J call may be wrong. The CDR3 is made up of 16 amino acids. The germline V gene encodes CDR1 SGHTA and CDR2 FQGNSA. The CDR3 sequence: CASSPAGGLAGGGQFF. The DNA for the CDR3 is TGTGCCAGCAGCCCCGCGGGGGGACTAGCGGGAGGGGGGCAGTTCTTC.

Note on this clonotype: Here the CDR3 omits its conserved ending phenylalanine or tryptophan, so a read error is the likely source. The genes are TRBV20-1 and TRBJ2-7; D possibly corresponds to TRBD1 (5 bases). The length of the CDR3 is 14 residues. From germline, CDR1 is DFQATT and CDR2 SNEGSKA (reference sequence). This chain's CDR3 is CSAGDPKGKYEQYL. The CDR3 coding sequence is TGCAGTGCTGGAGATCCGAAGGGGAAGTACGAGCAGTACCTC.

This clonotype was counted many times. The rearrangement uses TRBV3-1 and TRBJ2-7; D is possibly TRBD1 or TRBD2 (5 bases each). Germline CDR1 and CDR2: LGHDT and YNNKEL (reference sequence). Trimming shortened V by 0 bases and J by 6 bases, and 12 bases separated the two germline ends. This CDR3 region has 14 residues. CDR3 amino acids: CASSQDRVAGEQYF. The DNA for the CDR3 is TGTGCCAGCAGCCAAGACAGGGTGGCGGGCGAGCAGTACTTC.

On this clonotype: One junction end does not reproduce the germline sequence, and a read error may be involved. This chain joins TRBV7-9 and TRBJ2-1, with D uncertain. Germline V gives CDR1 SEHNR, CDR2 FQNEAQ (reference sequence). The CDR3 runs to 17 residues. The CDR3 bases are TGCGCCAGCAGCCAAGATTTTGAAGGGCCGGCCTACAATGAGCAGTCCTTC. Encoded protein: CASSQDFEGPAYNEQSF.

The CDR3 DNA follows: TGTGCCAGCATCCTGGGTGGGGGAACATCTGGAAACACCATATATTTT. Protein: CASILGGGTSGNTIYF. This chain joins TRBV27 and TRBJ1-3; tentatively, D is TRBD1 (5 bases). Germline CDR1 reads MNHEY; CDR2 reads SMNVEV (reference sequence). The V end was cut by 7 bases, the J end by 1 base, with 17 bases between. CDR3 length equals 16 residues.

This chain uses TRBV7-3 with TRBJ2-2; tentative D call: TRBD2 (6 bases). V was clipped by 2 bases and J by 10 bases, with 17 bases between them. This CDR3 is 15 amino acids long. Germline V gene sequence: CDR1 SGHTA, CDR2 FQGTGA. Here the CDR3 reads CASSLGTSRVEELFF. As DNA, the CDR3 is TGTGCCAGCAGCTTAGGAACTAGCAGGGTCGAGGAGCTGTTTTTT.

This sequence joins TRBV6-1 and TRBJ2-5; 10 bases fit TRBD1. With 0 bases clipped from V and 3 bases from J, the junction kept 1 base outside the gene matches. Germline CDR1 reads MNHNS; CDR2 reads SASEGT. The CDR3 is 15 residues long. This CDR3 reads CASSEAGTGEETQYF. The CDR3 DNA follows: TGTGCCAGCAGTGAAGCAGGGACAGGGGAAGAGACCCAGTACTTC.

Many counts were recorded for this clonotype. This rearrangement joins TRBV5-1 to TRBJ2-3; D is possibly TRBD1 (6 bases). With 3 bases removed from V and 2 bases from J, the gap between germline ends came to 22 bases. CDR1 SGHRS and CDR2 YFSETQ come from the germline V gene. The CDR3 contains 18 residues. The CDR3 coding sequence is TGCGCCAGCAGCTCGAAACCCGTCGTAACAGGGCCCACAGATACGCAGTATTTT. Translation gives CASSSKPVVTGPTDTQYF.

This chain joins TRBV7-8 and TRBJ2-3, with TRBD2 matching over 7 bases. Germline assignment: CDR1 SGHVS and CDR2 FQNEAQ. J lost 5 bases, V lost 0 bases, and 5 bases had no gene match. The CDR3 consists of 15 residues. Written as DNA, the CDR3 is TGTGCCAGCAGCTTAGCTGGGAGGGTGAGAGATACGCAGTATTTT. The encoded protein is CASSLAGRVRDTQYF.

This chain joins TRBV15 and TRBJ1-1; D not resolved. The CDR3 contains 13 residues. V was trimmed by 5 bases and J by 6 bases, leaving 13 bases between them. Germline V lookup: CDR1 LNHNV, CDR2 YYDKDF (reference sequence). The CDR3 DNA is TGTGCCACCAGCTTCCGAGGAACGGCTGAAGCTTTCTTT. Protein product: CATSFRGTAEAFF.

The genes are TRBV20-1 and TRBJ1-1; 10 nucleotides match TRBD1. V shed 3 bases, J shed 8 bases, and the junction held 3 bases outside the gene matches. Germline CDR1 is DFQATT and CDR2 is SNEGSKA (reference sequence). CDR3 size: 12 residues. The CDR3 reads CSASDRGQEAFF. CDR3 coding DNA: TGCAGTGCTAGCGACAGGGGGCAGGAAGCTTTCTTT.

The chain couples TRBV5-1 to TRBJ2-3, with 8 bases identical to TRBD2. Looked up from germline, CDR1 is SGHRS and CDR2 is YFSETQ. This CDR3 region has 15 residues. V dropped 0 bases and J dropped 11; count of bases not matched to a gene: 11. CDR3 DNA: TGCGCCAGCAGCTTGGTCAGCGGGGGATACAATGAGCAGTATTTT. Amino acid sequence: CASSLVSGGYNEQYF.

The V call is TRBV24-1, the J call TRBJ2-7; TRBD1 is a possible D gene (9 bases). The CDR3 spans 15 residues. V was clipped by 2 bases and J by 7 bases, with 17 bases between them. Germline V gene sequence: CDR1 KGHDR, CDR2 SFDVKD. CDR3 coding DNA: TGTGCCACCAGTGATTCCGGGACAGGGACTAGGGAGCAGTACTTC. Protein product: CATSDSGTGTREQYF.